This is a list of T cell receptor beta chains from one sample in a study of blood T cell repertoires in COVID-19. TCRdb keeps only in-frame clones here, not all; method: immunoSEQ multiplex PCR. The sample contains about 140,000 clones, about 90% of which appear only once. Sequencing was done on a sample of peripheral blood. These receptor sequences come from a woman in her sixties or seventies with acute or convalescent COVID-19. Each CDR3 is given with its conserved first and last residue. The D gene is left open where the match is weak. Only part of the rows carry a size: once, few, many, or a class if the clone is expanded.

J gene	V gene	CDR3 length	D gene	clone size	CDR3 DNA	CDR3 protein
TRBJ1-3	TRBV24-1	16	.	.	TGTGCCACCAGTGATGGCTATGCGGAATCTGGAAACACCATATATTTT	CATSDGYAESGNTIYF
TRBJ1-1	TRBV3-1/TRBV3-2	14	TRBD1	.	TGTGCCAGCAGCCAGATCGGACAGGACACTGAAGCTTTCTTT	CASSQIGQDTEAFF
TRBJ1-1	TRBV18	15	TRBD1	.	TGTGCCAGCTCACCCTCGACAGGGGTGAACACTGAAGCTTTCTTT	CASSPSTGVNTEAFF
TRBJ2-3	TRBV20-1	13	TRBD2	.	TGCAGTGCTAGTGGGGGGGGTGCAGATACGCAGTATTTT	CSASGGGADTQYF
TRBJ1-4	TRBV19	12	.	.	TGTGCCAGTAGTACGGGGGGGGAAAAACTGTTTTTT	CASSTGGEKLFF
TRBJ2-5	TRBV7-8	14	.	once	TGTGCCAGCAGCTTACGGGGGGCGGATGAGACCCAGTACTTC	CASSLRGADETQYF
TRBJ1-2	TRBV14	17	TRBD1	.	TGTGCCAGCAGCCACGAGTCGACAGGGCTCACTAACTATGGCTACACCTTC	CASSHESTGLTNYGYTF
TRBJ1-1	TRBV19	15	.	.	TGTGCCAGCATGTCGCCATGGGGCCTTAACACTGAAGCTTTCTTT	CASMSPWGLNTEAFF
TRBJ2-6	TRBV11-3	17	TRBD1	.	TGTGCCAGCAGCGGGGACAGGGAATTTGCTGGGGCCAACGTCCTGACTTTC	CASSGDREFAGANVLTF
TRBJ2-2	TRBV28	14	.	.	TGTGCCAGCAGGACAGGCATTAACACCGGGGAGCTGTTTTTT	CASRTGINTGELFF
TRBJ2-2	TRBV7-2	14	.	.	TGTGCCAGCAGTCCTACACCGGGCACCGGGGAGCTGTTTTTT	CASSPTPGTGELFF
TRBJ1-5	TRBV5-8	15	.	few	TGTGCCAGCAGCTTGGGGCAGATAAGCAATCAGCCCCAGCATTTT	CASSLGQISNQPQHF
TRBJ2-3	TRBV7-2	17	TRBD1	.	TGTGCCAGCAGCTCTCGGGCCAGGACAGGTGGCACAGATACGCAGTATTTT	CASSSRARTGGTDTQYF
TRBJ1-2	TRBV5-4	14	.	.	TGTGCCAGCAGCTCGCTGACAGCAAACTATGGCTACACCTTC	CASSSLTANYGYTF
TRBJ1-2	TRBV6-6	14	TRBD1	.	TGTGCCAGCAAAGACAGGGGGGACAACTATGGCTACACCTTC	CASKDRGDNYGYTF
TRBJ2-2	TRBV4-1	17	TRBD1	once	TGCGCCAGCAGCCCCCTTGTGGGACAGGGGAACACCGGGGAGCTGTTTTTT	CASSPLVGQGNTGELFF
TRBJ2-1	TRBV7-3	12	.	.	TGTGCCAGCAGCTTAGAGGCAACTAGAAAGTTCTTC	CASSLEATRKFF
TRBJ1-2	TRBV5-1	16	TRBD1	.	TGCGCCAGCAGCTTGGTTGGACAGGGAGGGAGCTATGGCTACACCTTC	CASSLVGQGGSYGYTF
TRBJ1-6	TRBV12-3/TRBV12-4	12	.	.	TGTGCCAGCAGTTTAGCCCCGTCACCCCTCCACTTT	CASSLAPSPLHF
TRBJ1-1	TRBV10-1	12	.	.	TGCCTCGAAACAGGGAAAGTGCCTGAAGCTTTCTTT	CLETGKVPEAFF